One sample yielded the 19 T cell receptor beta chains listed below, sequenced in a study of cytomegalovirus exposure and HLA in healthy donors. The PCR was carried out with 60 Vbeta primers and 13 Jbeta primers. Method: immunoSEQ multiplex PCR; TCRdb's copy keeps in-frame clones and lacks some. Here the sample spans under 150,000 clones, roughly three quarters being singletons. The sequencing input was PBMCs. Receptors were obtained from a female donor in good health and CMV-seronegative.

The rearrangement joins TRBV29-1 to TRBJ2-2, with 8 nucleotides matching TRBD2. Per germline, CDR1 SQVTM and CDR2 ANQGSEA. The CDR3 spans 17 residues. With 0 bases clipped from V and 6 bases from J, the junction kept 12 bases outside the gene matches. The CDR3 bases are TGCAGCGTTGAAGATCGATCCGGGAGGGCCGGGGCCGGGGAGCTGTTTTTT. This gives the protein CSVEDRSGRAGAGELFF.

The CDR3 bases are TGTGCCAGCACCGCACCAAGGGGGCCCCAGCATTTT. Translating it yields CASTAPRGPQHF. The chain is built from TRBV2 and TRBJ1-5; D might be TRBD1 (5 bases). The CDR3 has 12 residues. V was shortened by 7 bases and J by 9 bases, with 13 bases between the two germline ends. Germline values: CDR1 SNHLY, CDR2 FYNNEI.

This chain connects TRBV6-5 to TRBJ1-1, with 7 bases matching TRBD1. Per the germline V gene, CDR1 is MNHEY and CDR2 is SVGAGI. This CDR3 contains 14 residues. V gave up 8 bases and J gave up 7 bases; unmatched junction bases: 13. CDR3 protein: CASRTHRGGSEAFF. The CDR3, as DNA: TGTGCCAGCCGAACACACAGGGGAGGAAGTGAAGCTTTCTTT.

The gene calls are TRBV7-9 and TRBJ1-2, with 8 nucleotides matching TRBD1. Per the germline V gene, CDR1 is SEHNR and CDR2 is FQNEAQ (reference sequence). CDR3 size: 14 residues. The J segment lost 4 bases and the V segment lost 5 bases, leaving 6 bases of the junction unmatched. The CDR3 here is CASSADREVYGYTF. CDR3 DNA: TGTGCCAGCAGCGCGGACAGGGAGGTCTATGGCTACACCTTC.

The chain links TRBV6-5 to TRBJ1-5; D uncertain. Deletions cut 1 base from V and 2 bases from J, with 3 bases between. The CDR3 runs to 13 residues. Germline V gene data show CDR1 as MNHEY and CDR2 as SVGAGI. The CDR3 sequence: CASSYFGNQPQHF. The CDR3 region has the DNA TGTGCCAGCAGTTACTTCGGCAATCAGCCCCAGCATTTT.

V usage is TRBV30 and J usage is TRBJ1-5; a weak D match, TRBD1 (5 bases). The germline V gene encodes CDR1 GTSNPN and CDR2 SVGIG (reference sequence). Trimming took 1 base from V and 12 from J, leaving 10 bases between them. There are 11 residues in the CDR3. Written as DNA, the CDR3 is TGTGCCTGGAGTGCTGGGACTGGCCAGCATTTT. This codes for CAWSAGTGQHF.

This clone was counted between two and nine times. V usage is TRBV4-1 and J usage is TRBJ1-5; no clear D. Germline V CDR1 and CDR2: MGHRA, YSYEKL. The V gene lost 3 bases and the J gene lost 0 bases, with 15 bases spanning the gap. The CDR3 contains 17 residues. The CDR3, as DNA: TGCGCCAGCAGCCACACTACGTGGGAGGATAGCAATCAGCCCCAGCATTTT. Translated: CASSHTTWEDSNQPQHF.

The J gene is TRBJ1-2, the V gene TRBV30; TRBD1 agrees at 8 bases. The CDR3 length is 13 residues. Per germline, CDR1 GTSNPN and CDR2 SVGIG (reference sequence). V trimming: 3 bases; J trimming: 5 bases; junction bases outside the gene matches: 5. CDR3 residues: CAWRKDRAYGYTF. As DNA, the CDR3 is TGTGCCTGGAGGAAGGACAGGGCGTATGGCTACACCTTC.

The chain is built from TRBV6-6 and TRBJ1-2; 7 positions agree with TRBD1. V gave up 5 bases and J gave up 4 bases; unmatched junction bases: 7. In germline, CDR1 is MNHNY, CDR2 SVGAGI (reference sequence). This CDR3 spans 14 amino acids. CDR3 sequence (DNA): TGTGCCAGCAGTCAACGCCGGGACAGCTATGGCTACACCTTC. The encoded protein is CASSQRRDSYGYTF.

The V and J genes are TRBV4-3 and TRBJ2-2; TRBD2 agrees at 8 bases. The length of the CDR3 is 18 residues. V shed 0 bases, J shed 5 bases, and the junction held 11 bases outside the gene matches. The germline gives CDR1 LGHNA, CDR2 YSLEER. In nucleotides, the CDR3 is TGCGCCAGCAGCCAAGACCCCAGCGGGGGCGCGCGGACCGGGGAGCTGTTTTTT. This codes for CASSQDPSGGARTGELFF.

This chain links TRBV6-5 with TRBJ1-2; TRBD1 is a possible D gene (5 bases). This CDR3 has 13 residues. Deletions cut 6 bases from V and 7 bases from J, with 15 bases between. Germline CDR1 MNHEY, CDR2 SVGAGI. This CDR3 is CASSPRRVGGYTF. CDR3 bases: TGTGCCAGCAGCCCCCGCAGGGTCGGTGGCTACACCTTC.

This clone was detected only once. This chain uses TRBV5-1 with TRBJ2-3, with D perhaps matching TRBD1 (6 bases). This CDR3 contains 16 residues. From germline, CDR1 is SGHRS and CDR2 YFSETQ. Trimming removed 0 bases at V and 2 bases at J, with 13 bases between. This CDR3 is CASSLELDRTTDTQYF. The CDR3 nucleotides are TGCGCCAGCAGCTTGGAGCTGGACAGAACCACAGATACGCAGTATTTT.

This clone was counted only a few times. This chain joins TRBV7-3 and TRBJ2-5, with TRBD1 identical over 8 bases. Germline trimming cut 5 bases from V and 5 bases from J; bases unmatched to any gene: 7. Per the germline V gene, CDR1 is SGHTA and CDR2 is FQGTGA. The CDR3 sequence is 14 residues long. CDR3: CASSPTGVGETQYF. The CDR3 bases are TGTGCCAGCAGCCCGACAGGGGTGGGGGAGACCCAGTACTTC.

This chain connects TRBV11-2 to TRBJ1-2; 7 bases are a match to TRBD1. Unmatched junction bases numbered 6, after V lost 5 bases and J lost 3 bases. Germline lookup yields CDR1 SGHAT and CDR2 FQNNGV. This CDR3 contains 14 residues. The CDR3 nucleotides read TGTGCCAGCAGCCTCTCGACAGGGTACTATGGCTACACCTTC. This sequence encodes CASSLSTGYYGYTF.

V is TRBV9 and J is TRBJ2-1; TRBD2 might be the D (6 bases). This CDR3 is 15 amino acids long. The V gene's germline CDR1 is SGDLS and CDR2 YYNGEE. The ends were cut back, 1 base at V and 8 bases at J, with 16 bases in the middle. This CDR3 reads CASSVRGVRGYEQFF. In DNA, the CDR3 is TGTGCCAGCAGCGTACGCGGGGTCCGTGGGTATGAGCAGTTCTTC.

The rearrangement joins TRBV7-9 to TRBJ2-1; 11 nucleotides line up with TRBD2. J lost 6 bases, V lost 5 bases, and 6 bases had no gene match. The CDR3 sequence is 15 residues long. Germline V CDR1 and CDR2: SEHNR, FQNEAQ (reference sequence). CDR3 DNA: TGTGCCAGCAGCAAACTAGCGGGGGCGATCAATGAGCAGTTCTTC. It encodes CASSKLAGAINEQFF.

The chain joins TRBV7-9 to TRBJ1-2; D is uncertain. Germline CDR1 is SEHNR and CDR2 is FQNEAQ (reference sequence). The V end lost 11 bases, the J end lost 8 bases, and 18 bases lay between the germline ends. The CDR3 is made up of 12 amino acids. CDR3 coding DNA: TGTGCCGGCTGGGCGGGTGCGCACGGCTACACCTTC. Protein: CAGWAGAHGYTF.

J is TRBJ2-7 and V is TRBV5-4; 7 bases map to TRBD1. Germline values: CDR1 SGHNT, CDR2 YYREEE (reference sequence). The junction had 14 bases not matched to a gene; V was cut back by 9 bases and J by 11 bases. The CDR3 has 12 residues. Written as DNA, the CDR3 is TGTGCCATCCGGGACAGCCGGCGGGTGGAGTACTTC. It yields the protein CAIRDSRRVEYF.

There are a few counts of this clone. Here the CDR3 reads CASLQGWGNTIYF. The CDR3 nucleotides read TGTGCCAGCTTACAGGGGTGGGGAAACACCATATATTTT. The chain recombines TRBV2 with TRBJ1-3; TRBD1 matches at 7 bases. V trimming: 8 bases; J trimming: 4 bases; junction bases outside the gene matches: 5. This CDR3 has 13 residues. Per the germline V gene, CDR1 is SNHLY and CDR2 is FYNNEI.